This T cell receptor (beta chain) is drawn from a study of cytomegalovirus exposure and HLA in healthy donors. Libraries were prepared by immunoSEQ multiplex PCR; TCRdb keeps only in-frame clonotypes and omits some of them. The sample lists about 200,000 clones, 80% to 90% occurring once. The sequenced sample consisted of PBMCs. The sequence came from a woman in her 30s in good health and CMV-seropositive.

The CDR3, as DNA: TGTGCCAGTAAGGTAACAGGCCCAACTGGAAACACCATATATTTT. Translating it yields CASKVTGPTGNTIYF. The rearrangement uses TRBV19 and TRBJ1-3, with D possibly being TRBD1 (5 bases). The CDR3 loop spans 15 amino acids. Germline CDR1 LNHDA, CDR2 SQIVND (reference sequence). Trimming removed 7 bases at V and 2 bases at J, with 15 bases between.